Listed below are T cell receptor beta chains from one sample, sequenced in a study of T-cell reconstitution after alpha-beta-depleted transplantation in children. TCRdb ran MiXCR on the PCR reads and lists one entry per CDR3 protein. The sample lists 350,000 to 400,000 distinct CDR3 sequences, roughly 20% occurring once. The sequences come from PBMCs from the stem cell graft donor, collected from the stem cell graft. The receptor source for this set is a human donor who donated a stem cell graft to a child with acute myeloid leukemia. CDR3s include the opening cysteine and the closing phenylalanine or tryptophan. The D gene is left open where the match is weak. The size field is filled for only some rows; it gives once, few, many or a size class.

NA TRBJ2-7 TRBD2 TRBV4-2 CASSHPDPSGEQYF TGTGCCAGCAGCCACCCTGACCCTAGCGGCGAGCAGTACTTC
NA TRBJ2-7 TRBD2 TRBV12-3/TRBV12-4 CASSLALSGPTYEQYF TGTGCCAGCAGCCTGGCCCTTAGCGGGCCAACCTACGAGCAGTACTTC
few TRBJ2-1 NA TRBV7-6 CASAEGIHNEQFF TGTGCCAGCGCAGAGGGGATTCACAATGAGCAGTTCTTC
NA TRBJ2-2 TRBD2 TRBV20-1 CSAQGLAGQGPTGELFF TGCAGTGCTCAGGGACTAGCGGGGCAGGGCCCCACCGGGGAGCTGTTTTTT
NA TRBJ2-7 TRBD2 TRBV6-1 CASSPHKTSDEQYF TGTGCCAGCAGTCCCCACAAGACTAGCGACGAGCAGTACTTC
few TRBJ2-1 TRBD2 TRBV20-1 CSATGVAGGLVFQQFF TGCAGTGCCACCGGGGTAGCGGGAGGTCTCGTTTTTCAGCAGTTCTTC
few TRBJ2-3 NA TRBV28 CASGVQDTQYF TGTGCCAGCGGGGTTCAGGATACGCAGTATTTT
few TRBJ2-3 TRBD2 TRBV10-2 CASSDPGGSGIPSTDTQYF TGCGCCAGCAGTGACCCGGGGGGTAGCGGGATCCCTAGCACAGATACGCAGTATTTT
many TRBJ1-5 NA TRBV20-1 CSARDLGTRHQPQHF TGCAGTGCTAGAGATCTAGGCACCCGCCATCAGCCCCAGCATTTT
NA TRBJ1-5 NA TRBV20-1 CSAVRPLRNQPQHF TGCAGTGCCGTCCGGCCCTTGAGAAATCAGCCCCAGCATTTT
NA TRBJ2-7 NA TRBV2 CASRSWTAPYEQYF TGTGCCAGCAGGAGCTGGACAGCACCCTACGAGCAGTACTTC
NA TRBJ2-7 TRBD1 TRBV11-2 CASSYNWDSYEQYF TGTGCCAGCAGCTATAACTGGGACAGCTACGAGCAGTACTTC
NA TRBJ2-7 TRBD1 TRBV12-3/TRBV12-4 CASSTDRGGRYEQYF TGTGCCAGCAGCACTGACAGGGGTGGACGGTACGAGCAGTACTTC
few TRBJ2-1 TRBD1 TRBV12-3/TRBV12-4 CASSLGTGFFGEQFF TGTGCCAGCAGTTTGGGGACAGGGTTTTTCGGTGAGCAGTTCTTC
few TRBJ2-5 NA TRBV25-1 CASGQGEETQYF TGTGCCAGCGGCCAAGGTGAAGAGACCCAGTACTTC
NA TRBJ2-2 TRBD2 TRBV12-3/TRBV12-4 CASSLTSGRVDTGELFF TGTGCCAGCAGTTTAACTAGCGGGAGGGTTGACACCGGGGAGCTGTTTTTT
once TRBJ1-1 TRBD1 TRBV11-2 CASSLTWTGGDTEAFF TGTGCCAGCAGCTTGACTTGGACAGGGGGGGACACTGAAGCTTTCTTT
few TRBJ2-2 NA TRBV12-3/TRBV12-4 CASSSVQGNTGELFF TGTGCCAGCAGCTCTGTGCAGGGGAACACCGGGGAGCTGTTTTTT
many TRBJ2-3 NA TRBV29-1 CSVAGYRNEPDTQYF TGCAGCGTGGCGGGGTACCGAAATGAACCAGATACGCAGTATTTT
few TRBJ1-1 NA TRBV10-3 CAISALDTNTEAFF TGTGCCATCAGTGCGCTCGACACTAACACTGAAGCTTTCTTT
few TRBJ1-2 TRBD1 TRBV6-1 CATGRDREGGYTF TGTGCCACCGGACGGGACAGGGAGGGTGGCTACACCTTC
NA TRBJ1-5 NA TRBV12-3/TRBV12-4 CASTIQGRNQPQHF TGTGCCAGCACCATCCAGGGTCGCAATCAGCCCCAGCATTTT
many TRBJ2-7 NA TRBV20-1 CSAGGTGEGEQYF TGCAGTGCCGGTGGAACAGGGGAGGGCGAGCAGTACTTC
many TRBJ2-1 NA TRBV29-1 CSVVSGGANVGEQFF TGCAGCGTTGTTTCGGGGGGCGCGAATGTTGGTGAGCAGTTCTTC
NA TRBJ2-7 NA TRBV9 CASSVAGALIYEQYF TGTGCCAGCAGCGTTGCTGGAGCACTAATCTACGAGCAGTACTTC
many TRBJ2-7 NA TRBV7-9 CASSRRGYGYEQYF TGTGCCAGCAGCCGCAGGGGATATGGCTACGAGCAGTACTTC
many TRBJ1-2 TRBD1 TRBV4-2 CASSQDLRGGFGYTF TGTGCCAGCAGCCAAGATCTCAGGGGGGGGTTTGGCTACACCTTC
NA TRBJ2-5 NA TRBV12-3/TRBV12-4 CASSLQGEGDQETQYF TGTGCCAGCAGTCTACAGGGCGAAGGGGACCAAGAGACCCAGTACTTC
few TRBJ2-1 TRBD1 TRBV6-1 CASSTDRVILEQFF TGTGCCAGCAGCACGGACAGGGTTATTCTGGAGCAGTTCTTC
many TRBJ1-1 NA TRBV7-9 CASSLGGGRANTEAFF TGTGCCAGCAGCTTAGGGGGGGGCAGGGCGAACACTGAAGCTTTCTTT
NA TRBJ2-2 NA TRBV24-1 CATSDLGLNTGELFF TGTGCCACCAGTGACTTAGGTTTGAACACCGGGGAGCTGTTTTTT
few TRBJ1-1 NA TRBV12-3/TRBV12-4 CASSPQPMNTEAFF TGTGCCAGCAGTCCCCAGCCCATGAACACTGAAGCTTTCTTT
NA TRBJ2-7 TRBD2 TRBV9 CASSVAPGLAGGVEQYF TGTGCCAGCAGCGTAGCCCCAGGACTAGCGGGAGGAGTCGAGCAGTACTTC
NA TRBJ2-7 TRBD1 TRBV28 CASSGTGVYSGQYF TGTGCCAGCAGCGGGACAGGGGTTTATTCGGGGCAGTACTTC
NA TRBJ2-1 NA TRBV5-1 CASSLLSIREQFF TGCGCCAGCAGCCTCCTTAGCATTCGGGAGCAGTTCTTC
many TRBJ1-5 TRBD1 TRBV5-6 CASSVMDRNNQPQHF TGTGCCAGCAGCGTTATGGACAGGAACAATCAGCCCCAGCATTTT
NA TRBJ1-1 NA TRBV13 CASSFPHNTEAFF TGTGCCAGCAGCTTTCCCCACAACACTGAAGCTTTCTTT
many TRBJ2-1 NA TRBV20-1 CSAAAYNEQFF TGCAGTGCTGCGGCCTACAATGAGCAGTTCTTC
few TRBJ2-3 TRBD2 TRBV27 CASSSTVAGGPRDTQYF TGTGCCAGCAGTTCCACGGTAGCGGGAGGGCCAAGAGATACGCAGTATTTT
NA TRBJ2-7 TRBD1 TRBV5-1 CASSQQGGGYEQYF TGCGCCAGCAGCCAACAGGGGGGCGGATACGAGCAGTACTTC
few TRBJ2-1 NA TRBV15 CATSRDGRTDNEQFF TGTGCCACCAGCAGAGATGGGCGGACAGACAATGAGCAGTTCTTC
NA TRBJ2-1 NA TRBV12-3/TRBV12-4 CASTLGQSYNEQFF TGTGCCAGCACCCTCGGACAGTCCTACAATGAGCAGTTCTTC
few TRBJ2-7 TRBD2 TRBV5-1 CASSYGTSGLYEQYF TGCGCCAGCAGCTACGGGACTAGCGGCCTCTACGAGCAGTACTTC
NA TRBJ2-2 NA TRBV12-3/TRBV12-4 CASSLIQGAGELFF TGTGCCAGCAGTTTAATCCAGGGTGCCGGGGAGCTGTTTTTT
NA TRBJ2-3 NA TRBV9 CASSVALDGEGTDTQYF TGTGCCAGCAGCGTAGCTCTAGACGGTGAAGGCACAGATACGCAGTATTTT
NA TRBJ2-3 TRBD2 TRBV20-1 CSARGQVWLAGGDLTDTQYF TGCAGTGCTAGGGGACAGGTCTGGCTAGCGGGAGGGGATTTGACAGATACGCAGTATTTT
few TRBJ2-5 NA TRBV12-3/TRBV12-4 CASSLTGPKEGTQYF TGTGCCAGCAGTTTAACGGGACCGAAAGAAGGGACCCAGTACTTC
NA TRBJ2-7 NA TRBV29-1 CSVEFCQGCEQYF TGCAGCGTTGAATTTTGCCAGGGCTGCGAGCAGTACTTC
NA TRBJ2-7 NA TRBV4-1 CASSQAPGYEQYF TGCGCCAGCAGCCAGGCCCCGGGGTACGAGCAGTACTTC
few TRBJ1-5 NA TRBV25-1 CASSESGPGSNQPQHF TGTGCCAGCAGTGAATCTGGCCCTGGGAGCAATCAGCCCCAGCATTTT
NA TRBJ2-4 TRBD1 TRBV20-1 CSATTGGGNIQYF TGCAGTGCTACGACAGGGGGCGGAAACATTCAGTACTTC
once TRBJ2-7 TRBD1 TRBV28 CASCRAPGQGFHEQYF TGTGCCAGCTGCCGCGCCCCGGGACAGGGTTTCCACGAGCAGTACTTC
NA TRBJ2-7 NA TRBV12-3/TRBV12-4 CASSLNVGYEQYF TGTGCCAGCAGTTTAAACGTTGGCTACGAGCAGTACTTC
few TRBJ1-1 NA TRBV20-1 CSGRGGTEAFF TGCAGCGGGAGGGGCGGCACTGAAGCTTTCTTT
NA TRBJ2-7 NA TRBV10-3 CAITPGQPYEQYF TGTGCCATCACCCCCGGACAGCCCTACGAGCAGTACTTC
NA TRBJ2-7 NA TRBV3-1 CASSQELAGTRYF TGTGCCAGCAGCCAAGAATTGGCGGGGACGCGGTACTTC
few TRBJ2-1 TRBD2 TRBV12-3/TRBV12-4 CASRKVAGSYNEQFF TGTGCCAGCAGGAAAGTAGCGGGATCCTACAATGAGCAGTTCTTC
NA TRBJ2-7 NA TRBV20-1 CSARHHEGSGEQYF TGCAGTGCTAGACACCACGAGGGGTCGGGCGAGCAGTACTTC
few TRBJ2-3 NA TRBV4-3 CASSQKTTDTQYF TGCGCCAGCAGCCAAAAAACGACAGATACGCAGTATTTT
NA TRBJ2-7 TRBD2 TRBV20-1 CSARVWGRRGGRDEQYF TGCAGTGCTAGAGTATGGGGTCGGCGCGGCGGGAGGGACGAGCAGTACTTC